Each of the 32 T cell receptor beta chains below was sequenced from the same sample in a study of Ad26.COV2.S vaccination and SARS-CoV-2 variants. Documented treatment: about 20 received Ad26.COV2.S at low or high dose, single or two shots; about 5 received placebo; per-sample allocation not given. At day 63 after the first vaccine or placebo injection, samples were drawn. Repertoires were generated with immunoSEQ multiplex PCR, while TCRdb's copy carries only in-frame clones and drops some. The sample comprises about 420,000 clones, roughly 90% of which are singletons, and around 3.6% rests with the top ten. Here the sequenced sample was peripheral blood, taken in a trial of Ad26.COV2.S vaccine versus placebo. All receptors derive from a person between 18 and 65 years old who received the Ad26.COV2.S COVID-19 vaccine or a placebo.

CDR3 residues: CASSLQGENYNEQFF. The CDR3 nucleotides are TGTGCCAGCAGCTTACAGGGAGAAAACTACAATGAGCAGTTCTTC. The chain combines TRBV11-3 with TRBJ2-1; D is possibly TRBD1 or TRBD2 (5 bases each). The V gene's germline CDR1 is SGHNT and CDR2 YENEEA. The CDR3 is 15 amino acids. Trimming took 2 bases from V and 3 from J, leaving 11 bases between them.

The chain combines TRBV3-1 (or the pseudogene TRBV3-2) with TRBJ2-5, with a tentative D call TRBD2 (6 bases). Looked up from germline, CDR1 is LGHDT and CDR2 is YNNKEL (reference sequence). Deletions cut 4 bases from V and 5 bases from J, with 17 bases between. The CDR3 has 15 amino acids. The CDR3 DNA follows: TGTGCCAGCAGCCCCACCCGCACGGGGGTTGAGACCCAGTACTTC. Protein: CASSPTRTGVETQYF.

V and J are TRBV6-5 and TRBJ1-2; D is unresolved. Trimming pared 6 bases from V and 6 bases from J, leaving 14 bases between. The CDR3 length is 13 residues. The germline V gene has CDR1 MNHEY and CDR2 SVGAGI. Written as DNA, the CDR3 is TGTGCCAGCAGGATGGACCTTGATGATGGCTACACCTTC. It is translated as CASRMDLDDGYTF.

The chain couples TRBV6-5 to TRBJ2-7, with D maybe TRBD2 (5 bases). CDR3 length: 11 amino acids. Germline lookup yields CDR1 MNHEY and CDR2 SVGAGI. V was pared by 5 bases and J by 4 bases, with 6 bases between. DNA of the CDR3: TGTGCCAGCAGTCGGACTTACGAGCAGTACTTC. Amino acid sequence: CASSRTYEQYF.

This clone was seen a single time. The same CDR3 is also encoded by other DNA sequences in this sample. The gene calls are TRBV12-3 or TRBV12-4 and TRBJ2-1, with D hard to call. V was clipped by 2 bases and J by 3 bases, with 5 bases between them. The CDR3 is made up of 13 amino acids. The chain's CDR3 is CASSLSSYNEQFF. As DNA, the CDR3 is TGTGCCAGCAGTTTAAGCAGCTACAATGAGCAGTTCTTC.

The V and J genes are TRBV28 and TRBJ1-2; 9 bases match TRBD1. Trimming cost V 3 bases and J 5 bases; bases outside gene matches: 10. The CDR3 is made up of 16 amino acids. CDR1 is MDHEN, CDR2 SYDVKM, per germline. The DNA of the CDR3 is TGTGCCAGCAGTTTCTTTATGACAGGGGGAGGGTATGGCTACACCTTC. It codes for CASSFFMTGGGYGYTF.

CDR3 loop: CAWSALRGWDTEAFF. DNA of the CDR3: TGTGCCTGGAGTGCCCTTCGGGGGTGGGACACTGAAGCTTTCTTT. V usage is TRBV30 and J usage is TRBJ1-1; D perhaps matches TRBD1 (5 bases). V was pared by 1 base and J by 3 bases, with 15 bases between. Germline-derived CDR1 and CDR2 are GTSNPN and SVGIG (reference sequence). The CDR3 has 15 amino acids.

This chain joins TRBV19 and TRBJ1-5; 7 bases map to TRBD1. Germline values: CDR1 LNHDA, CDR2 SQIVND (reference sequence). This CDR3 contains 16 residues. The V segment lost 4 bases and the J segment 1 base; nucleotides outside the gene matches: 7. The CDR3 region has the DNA TGTGCCAGTAGTAGGGCAGGGGGTAGGAGCAATCAGCCCCAGCATTTT. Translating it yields CASSRAGGRSNQPQHF.

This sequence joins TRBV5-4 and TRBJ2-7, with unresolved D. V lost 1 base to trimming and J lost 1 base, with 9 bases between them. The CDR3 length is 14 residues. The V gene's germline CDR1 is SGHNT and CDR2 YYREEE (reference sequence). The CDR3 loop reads CASSLFRVSYEQYF. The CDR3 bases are TGTGCCAGCAGCTTGTTTAGGGTTTCCTACGAGCAGTACTTC.

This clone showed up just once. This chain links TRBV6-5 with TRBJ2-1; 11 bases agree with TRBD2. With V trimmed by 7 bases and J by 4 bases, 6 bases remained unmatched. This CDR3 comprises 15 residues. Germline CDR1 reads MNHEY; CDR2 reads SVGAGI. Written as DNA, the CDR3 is TGTGCCAGCAAATACTCTAGCGGGGGGTACAATGAGCAGTTCTTC. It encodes CASKYSSGGYNEQFF.

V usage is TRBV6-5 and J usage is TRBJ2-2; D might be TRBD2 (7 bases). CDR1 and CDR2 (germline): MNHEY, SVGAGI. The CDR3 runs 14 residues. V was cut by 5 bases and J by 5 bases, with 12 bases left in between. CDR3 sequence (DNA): TGTGCCAGCAGTCCGAGGGGGGGAACCGGGGAGCTGTTTTTT. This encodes CASSPRGGTGELFF.

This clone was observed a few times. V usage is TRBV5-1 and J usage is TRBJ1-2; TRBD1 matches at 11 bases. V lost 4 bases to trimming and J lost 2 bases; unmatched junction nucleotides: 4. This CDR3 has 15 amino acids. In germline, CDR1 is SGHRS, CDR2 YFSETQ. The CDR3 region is CASSGRDRGNYGYTF. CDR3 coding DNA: TGCGCCAGCAGCGGAAGGGACAGGGGGAACTATGGCTACACCTTC.

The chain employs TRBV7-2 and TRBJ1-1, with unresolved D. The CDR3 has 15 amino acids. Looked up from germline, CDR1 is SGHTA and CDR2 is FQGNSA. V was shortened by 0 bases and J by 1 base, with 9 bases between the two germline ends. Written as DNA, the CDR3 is TGTGCCAGCAGCTTAGCGCTGGCTGAGAACACTGAAGCTTTCTTT. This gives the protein CASSLALAENTEAFF.

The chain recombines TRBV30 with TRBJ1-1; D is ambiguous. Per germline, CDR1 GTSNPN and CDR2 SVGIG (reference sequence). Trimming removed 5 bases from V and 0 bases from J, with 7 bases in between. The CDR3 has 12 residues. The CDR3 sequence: CAWGRLNTEAFF. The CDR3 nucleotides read TGTGCCTGGGGACGGTTGAACACTGAAGCTTTCTTT.

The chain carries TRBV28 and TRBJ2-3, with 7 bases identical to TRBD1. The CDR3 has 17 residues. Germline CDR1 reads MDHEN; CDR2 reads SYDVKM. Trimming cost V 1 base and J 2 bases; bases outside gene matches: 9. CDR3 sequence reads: CASSLSSLRGPTDTQYF. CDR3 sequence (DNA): TGTGCCAGCAGTTTATCCTCCTTGAGGGGGCCCACAGATACGCAGTATTTT.

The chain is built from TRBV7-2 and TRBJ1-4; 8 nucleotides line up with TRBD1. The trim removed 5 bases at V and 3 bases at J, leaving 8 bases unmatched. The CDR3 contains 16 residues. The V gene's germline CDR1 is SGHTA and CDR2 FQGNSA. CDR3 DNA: TGTGCCAGCAGCCGTAGAAGGACAGGGTCTAATGAAAAACTGTTTTTT. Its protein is CASSRRRTGSNEKLFF.

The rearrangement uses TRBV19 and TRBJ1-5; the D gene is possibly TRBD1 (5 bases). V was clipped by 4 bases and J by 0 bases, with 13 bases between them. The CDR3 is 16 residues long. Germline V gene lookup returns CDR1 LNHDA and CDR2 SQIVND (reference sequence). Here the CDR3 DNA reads TGTGCCAGTAGTACTGCAGGGATCTATAGCAATCAGCCCCAGCATTTT. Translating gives CASSTAGIYSNQPQHF.

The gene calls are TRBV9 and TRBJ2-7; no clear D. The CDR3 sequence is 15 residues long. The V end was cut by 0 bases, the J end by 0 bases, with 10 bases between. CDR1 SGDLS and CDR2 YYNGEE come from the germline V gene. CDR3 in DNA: TGTGCCAGCAGCGTAGGTAGTGCAAGCTCCTACGAGCAGTACTTC. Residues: CASSVGSASSYEQYF. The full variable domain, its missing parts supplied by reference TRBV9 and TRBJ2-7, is DSGVTQTPKHLITATGQRVTLRCSPRSGDLSVYWYQQSLDQGLQFLIQYYNGEERAKGNILERFSAQQFPDLHSELNLSSLELGDSALYFCASSVGSASSYEQYFGPGTRLTVT.

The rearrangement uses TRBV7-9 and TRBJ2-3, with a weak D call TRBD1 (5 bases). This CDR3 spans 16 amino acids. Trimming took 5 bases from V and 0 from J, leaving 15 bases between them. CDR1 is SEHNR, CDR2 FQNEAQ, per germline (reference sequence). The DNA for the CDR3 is TGTGCCAGCAGCCCGAACTCAGGGTTAAGCACAGATACGCAGTATTTT. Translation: CASSPNSGLSTDTQYF.

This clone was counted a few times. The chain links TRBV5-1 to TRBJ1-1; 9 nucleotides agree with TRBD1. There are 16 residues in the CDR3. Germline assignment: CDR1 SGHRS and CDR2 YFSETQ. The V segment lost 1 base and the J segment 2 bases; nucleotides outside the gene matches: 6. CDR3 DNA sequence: TGCGCCAGCAGCTTGAGACAGGGGGGCAGAAACACTGAAGCTTTCTTT. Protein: CASSLRQGGRNTEAFF.

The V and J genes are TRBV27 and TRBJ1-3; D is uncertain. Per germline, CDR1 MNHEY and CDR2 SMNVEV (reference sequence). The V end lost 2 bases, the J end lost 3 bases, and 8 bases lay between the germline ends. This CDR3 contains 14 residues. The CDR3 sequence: CASSLNGIGNTIYF. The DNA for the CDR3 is TGTGCCAGCAGTTTAAACGGCATTGGAAACACCATATATTTT.

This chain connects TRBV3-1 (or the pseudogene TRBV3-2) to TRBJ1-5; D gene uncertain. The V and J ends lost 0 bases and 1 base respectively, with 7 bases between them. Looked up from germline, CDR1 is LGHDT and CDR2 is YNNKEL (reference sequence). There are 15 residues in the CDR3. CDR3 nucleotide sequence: TGTGCCAGCAGCCAAGATCGCAGCAGCAATCAGCCCCAGCATTTT. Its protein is CASSQDRSSNQPQHF.

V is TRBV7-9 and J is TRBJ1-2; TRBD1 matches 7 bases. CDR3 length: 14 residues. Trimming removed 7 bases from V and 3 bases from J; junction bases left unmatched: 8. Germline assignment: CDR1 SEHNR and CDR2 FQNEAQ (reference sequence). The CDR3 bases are TGTGCCAGCAACAAGGGGGCGAGTGACTATGGCTACACCTTC. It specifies CASNKGASDYGYTF.

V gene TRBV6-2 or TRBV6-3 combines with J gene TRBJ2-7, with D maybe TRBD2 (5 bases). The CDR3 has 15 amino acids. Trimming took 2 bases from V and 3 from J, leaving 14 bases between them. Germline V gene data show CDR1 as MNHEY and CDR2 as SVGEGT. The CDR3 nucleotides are TGTGCCAGCAGTTACCCCAGCGGTGGGCACTACGAGCAGTACTTC. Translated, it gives CASSYPSGGHYEQYF.

The CDR3 nucleotides read TGTGCCACCAGTGTAAGCTCTAGCACAGATACGCAGTATTTT. Its translation is CATSVSSSTDTQYF. V is TRBV24-1 and J is TRBJ2-3; D not certain. The germline gives CDR1 KGHDR, CDR2 SFDVKD. Trimming removed 5 bases at V and 0 bases at J, with 8 bases between. CDR3 length: 14 amino acids.

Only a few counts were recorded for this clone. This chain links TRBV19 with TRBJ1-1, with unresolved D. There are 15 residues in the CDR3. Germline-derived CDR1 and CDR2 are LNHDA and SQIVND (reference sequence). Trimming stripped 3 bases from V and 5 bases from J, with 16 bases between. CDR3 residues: CASSMVGREGTEAFF. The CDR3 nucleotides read TGTGCCAGTAGTATGGTTGGGAGGGAAGGAACTGAAGCTTTCTTT.

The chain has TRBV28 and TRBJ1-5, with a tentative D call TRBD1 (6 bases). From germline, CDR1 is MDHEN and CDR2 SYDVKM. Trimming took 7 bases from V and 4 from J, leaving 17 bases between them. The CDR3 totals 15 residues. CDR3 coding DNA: TGTGCCAGCACTAAAGCTGGACAGTCAAATCAGCCCCAGCATTTT. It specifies CASTKAGQSNQPQHF. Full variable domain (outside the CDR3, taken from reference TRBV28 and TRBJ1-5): DVKVTQSSRYLVKRTGEKVFLECVQDMDHENMFWYRQDPGLGLRLIYFSYDVKMKEKGDIPEGYSVSREKKERFSLILESASTNQTSMYLCASTKAGQSNQPQHFGDGTRLSIL.

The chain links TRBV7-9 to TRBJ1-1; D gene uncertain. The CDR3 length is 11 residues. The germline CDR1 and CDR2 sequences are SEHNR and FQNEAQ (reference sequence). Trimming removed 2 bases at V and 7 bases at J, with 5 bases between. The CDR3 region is CASSLQVEAFF. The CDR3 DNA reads TGTGCCAGCAGCTTACAGGTTGAAGCTTTCTTT.

The DNA of the CDR3 is TGTGCCAGCAGCTTAGAAATGCGGCTATTGGAGCAGTACTTC. It translates to CASSLEMRLLEQYF. The chain has TRBV7-8 and TRBJ2-7, with D unclear. The V end was cut by 1 base, the J end by 7 bases, with 14 bases between. This CDR3 is 14 amino acids long. The germline gives CDR1 SGHVS, CDR2 FQNEAQ.

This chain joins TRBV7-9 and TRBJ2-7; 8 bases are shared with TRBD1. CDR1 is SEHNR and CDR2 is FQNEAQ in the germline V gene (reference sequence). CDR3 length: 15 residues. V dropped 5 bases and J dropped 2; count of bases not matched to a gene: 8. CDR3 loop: CASSAPDRGTYEQYF. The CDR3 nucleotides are TGTGCCAGCAGCGCCCCCGACAGGGGAACCTACGAGCAGTACTTC.

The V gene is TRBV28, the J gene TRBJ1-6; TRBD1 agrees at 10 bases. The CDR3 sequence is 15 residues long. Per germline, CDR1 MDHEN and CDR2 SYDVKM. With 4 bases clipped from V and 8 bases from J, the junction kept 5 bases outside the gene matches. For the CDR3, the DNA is TGTGCCAGCAGTTCACGGGACAGGGGTTATTCACCCCTCCACTTT. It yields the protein CASSSRDRGYSPLHF.

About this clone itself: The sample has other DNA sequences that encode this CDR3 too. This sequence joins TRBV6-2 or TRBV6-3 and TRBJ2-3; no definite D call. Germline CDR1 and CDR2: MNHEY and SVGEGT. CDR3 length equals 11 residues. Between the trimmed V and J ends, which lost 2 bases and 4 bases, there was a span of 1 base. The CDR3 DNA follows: TGTGCCAGCAGTTACCCAGATACGCAGTATTTT. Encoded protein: CASSYPDTQYF.